Each of the 11 T cell receptor beta chains below was sequenced from the same sample in a study of cytomegalovirus exposure and HLA in healthy donors. The PCR employed 60 Vbeta primers together with 13 Jbeta primers. The assay was immunoSEQ multiplex PCR, and TCRdb's table has in-frame clones only and misses some. The sample carries approximately 150,000 clones, approximately 80% recorded once. The sequenced sample consisted of PBMCs. The receptors here all came from a man aged 25 to 40 in good health and CMV-seropositive.

The J gene is TRBJ2-7, the V gene TRBV11-1; possibly TRBD2 for D (6 bases). Germline lookup yields CDR1 SGHAT and CDR2 FQDESV (reference sequence). This CDR3 is 15 amino acids long. The V and J ends lost 1 base and 5 bases respectively, with 15 bases between them. The chain's CDR3 is CASSLGTTRVHEQYF. The CDR3 DNA is TGTGCCAGCAGCTTAGGGACTACCCGGGTCCACGAGCAGTACTTC.

The chain couples TRBV27 to TRBJ2-1; 14 nucleotides line up with TRBD2. CDR1 is MNHEY and CDR2 is SMNVEV in the germline V gene (reference sequence). Germline trimming cut 2 bases from V and 7 bases from J; bases unmatched to any gene: 4. The CDR3 covers 16 residues. The CDR3 DNA reads TGTGCCAGCAGTTTACTGACTAGCGGGGGGGGGAATGAGCAGTTCTTC. It codes for CASSLLTSGGGNEQFF.

This chain joins TRBV6-4 and TRBJ1-2, with D hard to call. Trimming removed 0 bases from V and 3 bases from J, with 11 bases in between. This CDR3 has 15 amino acids. CDR1 MRHNA and CDR2 SNTAGT come from the germline V gene. The DNA for the CDR3 is TGTGCCAGCAGTGACTCTCGGCAAGACTACTATGGCTACACCTTC. This gives the protein CASSDSRQDYYGYTF.

V usage is TRBV9 and J usage is TRBJ2-1, with 8 bases aligning to TRBD1. Germline CDR1 and CDR2: SGDLS and YYNGEE. The CDR3 runs to 15 residues. With 4 bases clipped from V and 4 bases from J, the junction kept 7 bases outside the gene matches. The CDR3 nucleotides read TGTGCCAGCAGCTCCGGGACAGGATTTTACAATGAGCAGTTCTTC. This codes for CASSSGTGFYNEQFF.

V and J are TRBV14 and TRBJ2-5; no reliable D call. Trimming cost V 4 bases and J 1 base, with 7 bases left between them. CDR3 size: 13 residues. In germline, CDR1 is SGHDN, CDR2 FVKESK. The CDR3 DNA reads as TGTGCCAGCAGCCTGACATTCCAAGAGACCCAGTACTTC. It translates to CASSLTFQETQYF. Supplemented by reference TRBV14 and TRBJ2-5, the full variable domain reads EAGVTQFPSHSVIEKGQTVTLRCDPISGHDNLYWYRRVMGKEIKFLLHFVKESKQDESGMPNNRFLAERTGGTYSTLKVQPAELEDSGVYFCASSLTFQETQYFGPGTRLLVL.

J is TRBJ2-7 and V is TRBV5-1; D is perhaps TRBD1 (6 bases). Trimming removed 3 bases from V and 8 bases from J, with 18 bases in between. CDR1 and CDR2 (germline): SGHRS, YFSETQ. CDR3 length equals 14 residues. CDR3 protein: CASSSVGGFVQQYF. CDR3 bases: TGCGCCAGCAGCTCGGTAGGGGGATTTGTCCAGCAGTACTTC.

This chain links TRBV5-8 with TRBJ1-5, with 7 nucleotides matching TRBD1. Germline V gene lookup returns CDR1 SGHTS and CDR2 YDEGEE. The CDR3 spans 17 residues. V was clipped by 2 bases and J by 0 bases; unmatched bases: 8. The CDR3 region has the DNA TGTGCCAGCAGCTTCGGGGACAGACGATATAGCAATCAGCCCCAGCATTTT. It yields the protein CASSFGDRRYSNQPQHF.

The chain carries TRBV19 and TRBJ2-4, with 7 bases identical to TRBD1. The CDR3 contains 16 residues. CDR1 and CDR2 from the germline V gene are LNHDA and SQIVND (reference sequence). The junction had 9 bases not matched to a gene; V was cut back by 4 bases and J by 3 bases. CDR3 protein: CASSTGTVRGKNIQYF. The DNA of the CDR3 is TGTGCCAGTAGTACTGGGACAGTTCGTGGCAAAAACATTCAGTACTTC.

The chain is built from TRBV28 and TRBJ2-7; 8 bases line up with TRBD2. Germline values: CDR1 MDHEN, CDR2 SYDVKM. The CDR3 is 15 residues long. The V gene end was trimmed by 5 bases and the J gene end by 2 bases; junction bases not matched to a gene: 8. The CDR3 DNA is TGTGCCAGCAGTCCACGGGGGGGGAGAACCTACGAGCAGTACTTC. Its translation: CASSPRGGRTYEQYF.

This sequence joins TRBV4-1 and TRBJ2-7; D possibly corresponds to TRBD2 (5 bases). Germline loops: CDR1 MGHRA, CDR2 YSYEKL. CDR3 length: 14 amino acids. The germline V and J ends were trimmed by 4 bases and 4 bases, with 14 bases remaining between them. The CDR3 region has the DNA TGCGCCAGCAGCCCCCCGGGGAATATTTACGAGCAGTACTTC. Protein sequence: CASSPPGNIYEQYF.

V is TRBV5-1 and J is TRBJ1-1, with 7 bases identical to TRBD1. Germline V gives CDR1 SGHRS, CDR2 YFSETQ. The trim removed 0 bases at V and 7 bases at J, leaving 3 bases unmatched. CDR3 length: 13 residues. This CDR3 reads CASSLDRGIEAFF. Written as DNA, the CDR3 is TGCGCCAGCAGCTTGGACAGGGGTATTGAAGCTTTCTTT.